These 4 T cell receptor beta chains came from one sample sequenced in a study of blood T cell repertoires in COVID-19. Data came from immunoSEQ multiplex PCR; TCRdb stores just in-frame clones and leaves some out. Found here are around 130,000 clones, about 88% of them singletons; the top ten hold about 2.4%. Sequenced sample: PBMCs or T cells enriched from blood (not recorded which). The origin of the receptors is a man aged 35-49 years with acute COVID-19.

In its sample, this clone was seen once. J is TRBJ1-1 and V is TRBV27, with D possibly matching TRBD1 (5 bases). Trimming took 4 bases from V and 1 from J, leaving 13 bases between them. In germline, CDR1 is MNHEY, CDR2 SMNVEV (reference sequence). This CDR3 contains 15 residues. The CDR3 spells CASSSPGLGNTEAFF. The DNA of the CDR3 is TGTGCCAGCAGTTCTCCGGGACTAGGGAACACTGAAGCTTTCTTT.

This chain joins TRBV10-2 and TRBJ1-4; 12 bases align to TRBD1. Germline-derived CDR1 and CDR2 are WSHSY and SAAADI. Unmatched junction bases numbered 2, after V lost 3 bases and J lost 6 bases. This CDR3 contains 15 residues. The chain's CDR3 is CASSDGTGGHEKLFF. For the CDR3, the DNA is TGCGCCAGCAGTGACGGGACAGGGGGCCATGAAAAACTGTTTTTT.

The rearrangement uses TRBV4-1 and TRBJ2-7; 8 positions agree with TRBD1. CDR1 is MGHRA and CDR2 is YSYEKL in the germline V gene. There are 15 residues in the CDR3. Unmatched junction bases numbered 8, after V lost 3 bases and J lost 4 bases. CDR3 loop: CASSHPGQGHYEQYF. The CDR3 nucleotides read TGCGCCAGCAGCCACCCCGGACAGGGCCATTACGAGCAGTACTTC.

The chain is built from TRBV7-9 and TRBJ2-1; 8 bases match TRBD2. The junction had 8 bases not matched to a gene; V was cut back by 3 bases and J by 4 bases. This CDR3 has 16 residues. Germline V lookup: CDR1 SEHNR, CDR2 FQNEAQ (reference sequence). CDR3 nucleotides: TGTGCCAGCAGCTTGGGACTAGACTCCATTTACAATGAGCAGTTCTTC. It encodes CASSLGLDSIYNEQFF.